Listed below are T cell receptor beta chains from one sample, sequenced in a study of CD8+ T cells in alopecia areata. Some clones are missing from TCRdb's copy, which holds only in-frame ones; the method was immunoSEQ multiplex PCR. The data hold about 180,000 clones, with 53% observed a single time. Sample: CD8+ T cells sorted from blood, taken at week 24, from a patient treated with tofacitinib. The receptor source for this set is a human donor with alopecia areata. CDR3s include the opening cysteine and the closing phenylalanine or tryptophan. Fields, in order: V gene, J gene, CDR3 protein.

TRBV6-5	TRBJ2-7	CASSLRATDYEQYF
TRBV12-5	TRBJ2-6	CASGLPGAVQGANVLTF
TRBV7-9	TRBJ2-7	CASSGGRGAYEQYF
TRBV30	TRBJ1-1	CAYETLLYTEAFF
TRBV4-3	TRBJ2-5	CASSQDYRGGQQETQYF
TRBV19	TRBJ1-5	CASTTDVYSNQPQHF
TRBV28	TRBJ2-4	CASSPRGGTVEDIQYF
TRBV7-8	TRBJ1-6	CASSPVGSSYNSPLHF
TRBV7-8	TRBJ2-2	CASSPPTGELFF
TRBV30	TRBJ1-1	CAWIYGTRTEAFF